These T cell receptor beta chains were read from a single sample in a study of T cell responses to AZD1222 COVID-19 vaccine. Here immunoSEQ multiplex PCR was the method, and the copy in TCRdb shows in-frame clones only, minus some. The table includes tens of thousands of clones, around 90% detected once. Sequencing used peripheral blood, obtained on day 0 of AZD1222 vaccination. The receptor set was obtained from an adult in good health. Both conserved end residues are part of each CDR3. Each record gives: V gene, clone size, J gene, D gene, CDR3 DNA, CDR3 protein. A D gene is named only where the DNA matches it firmly. Not every row has a clone size; where given, it reads once, few, many or a size class.

v_call: TRBV27; clone_size: -; j_call: TRBJ2-1; d_call: TRBD1; cdr3_nt: TGTGCCAGCAGTTTCCGGACAGGGATATACAATGAGCAGTTCTTC; cdr3_aa: CASSFRTGIYNEQFF
v_call: TRBV27; clone_size: -; j_call: TRBJ1-1; d_call: -; cdr3_nt: TGTGCCAGCAGTTTCCGGGGGGAATACGCTGAAGCTTTCTTT; cdr3_aa: CASSFRGEYAEAFF
v_call: TRBV7-9; clone_size: -; j_call: TRBJ2-5; d_call: -; cdr3_nt: TGTGCCAGCAGCCCAAGACATAACCAAGAGACCCAGTACTTC; cdr3_aa: CASSPRHNQETQYF
v_call: TRBV30; clone_size: -; j_call: TRBJ1-5; d_call: TRBD1; cdr3_nt: TGTGCCTGGAGCACCGGGACAGGGTATAATCAGCCCCAGCATTTT; cdr3_aa: CAWSTGTGYNQPQHF
v_call: TRBV5-1; clone_size: -; j_call: TRBJ2-1; d_call: -; cdr3_nt: TGCGCCAGCAGCTTGTCGGCAGTGGGTGCTTTGCAGTTCTTC; cdr3_aa: CASSLSAVGALQFF
v_call: TRBV9; clone_size: -; j_call: TRBJ1-1; d_call: -; cdr3_nt: TGTGCCAGCAGCGTGGGGGTCGAGAACACTGAAGCTTTCTTT; cdr3_aa: CASSVGVENTEAFF
v_call: TRBV19; clone_size: few; j_call: TRBJ1-1; d_call: -; cdr3_nt: TGTGCCAGTAGAAGGCATATGAACACTGAAGCTTTCTTT; cdr3_aa: CASRRHMNTEAFF
v_call: TRBV15; clone_size: -; j_call: TRBJ2-7; d_call: TRBD2; cdr3_nt: TGTGCCACCAGCAGGGAACTAGCGGGGGGTACGGAGCAGTACTTC; cdr3_aa: CATSRELAGGTEQYF
v_call: TRBV6-2/TRBV6-3; clone_size: -; j_call: TRBJ2-7; d_call: -; cdr3_nt: TGTGCCAGCAGCCCCCGGATCTCTGAGCAGTACTTC; cdr3_aa: CASSPRISEQYF
v_call: TRBV5-4; clone_size: -; j_call: TRBJ2-1; d_call: TRBD2; cdr3_nt: TGTGCCAGCAGCTTGGGTTGGGCGGGAGCTACCTACAATGAGCAGTTCTTC; cdr3_aa: CASSLGWAGATYNEQFF
v_call: TRBV28; clone_size: -; j_call: TRBJ1-5; d_call: -; cdr3_nt: TGTGCCAGCAGTCCGTCTTCGGGGGGAGGCAATCAGCCCCAGCATTTT; cdr3_aa: CASSPSSGGGNQPQHF
v_call: TRBV7-2; clone_size: once; j_call: TRBJ1-1; d_call: TRBD1; cdr3_nt: TGTGCCAGCAGCTTAGGTCAACGCACAGGGGGCAGGAGAGGCACTGAAGCTTTCTTT; cdr3_aa: CASSLGQRTGGRRGTEAFF
v_call: TRBV5-6; clone_size: -; j_call: TRBJ1-6; d_call: -; cdr3_nt: TGTGCCAGCGGTCACAGCTCCTATAATTCACCCCTCCACTTT; cdr3_aa: CASGHSSYNSPLHF
v_call: TRBV6-2/TRBV6-3; clone_size: few; j_call: TRBJ2-5; d_call: TRBD2; cdr3_nt: TGTGCCAGCAGTTGGACTAGCGGGGGGGCGGAGACCCAGTACTTC; cdr3_aa: CASSWTSGGAETQYF
v_call: TRBV27; clone_size: -; j_call: TRBJ1-5; d_call: -; cdr3_nt: TGTGCCAGCACCGAAGTACAGGGTAGGCAGCCCCAGCATTTT; cdr3_aa: CASTEVQGRQPQHF